This TCR beta chain was found in a study of T cell repertoires in cytomegalovirus infection. TCRdb fed the reads into MiXCR, producing one record per CDR3 protein. Here the sample spans some 150,000 distinct CDR3 sequences, around 22% being singletons. This clonotype was picked up many times. This CDR3 contains 15 residues. CDR1 is SGHTA, CDR2 FQGNSA, per germline. Trimming removed 1 base from V and 5 bases from J; junction bases left unmatched: 5. The source is a human donor in good health (CMV status not recorded). Some clones in this sample may be carry-over from other donors' samples. The chain couples TRBV7-2 to TRBJ2-7, with 10 bases identical to TRBD2. Material for sequencing was PBMCs. The CDR3 DNA is TGTGCCAGCAGCTTAGGGAGCGGGAGGGGCCACGAGCAGTACTTC. Translated: CASSLGSGRGHEQYF.